Shown below are 8 T cell receptor beta chains from a single sample sequenced in a study of OX40 agonist ivuxolimab in advanced cancers. Generated by immunoSEQ multiplex PCR, the TCRdb table keeps only in-frame clones and is missing some. The table lists over 80,000 clones, approximately 87% of them singletons, with about 4.6% in the top ten. The sample consisted of CD4+ or CD8+ T cells sorted from blood, taken in a trial of the OX40 agonist ivuxolimab. These receptor sequences come from an adult with an advanced solid tumor such as melanoma, head and neck, liver or kidney cancer.

The chain combines TRBV27 with TRBJ2-7; 8 bases agree with TRBD1. There are 15 residues in the CDR3. Germline-derived CDR1 and CDR2 are MNHEY and SMNVEV (reference sequence). Losses at the gene ends were 7 bases for V and 6 bases for J; bases not matched to a gene: 14. CDR3: CASKKGQGLFSEQYF. CDR3 nucleotides: TGTGCCAGCAAGAAAGGACAGGGACTCTTTAGCGAGCAGTACTTC.

This clone was observed a single time. V and J are TRBV19 and TRBJ2-2; 7 positions match TRBD1. The CDR3 contains 14 residues. Germline V lookup: CDR1 LNHDA, CDR2 SQIVND (reference sequence). The junction had 4 bases not matched to a gene; V was cut back by 4 bases and J by 5 bases. This chain's CDR3 is CASSNRGVTGELFF. Here the CDR3 DNA reads TGTGCCAGTAGTAACAGGGGAGTAACCGGGGAGCTGTTTTTT.

This chain links TRBV4-3 with TRBJ1-2; tentative D call: TRBD1 (6 bases). V dropped 1 base and J dropped 5 bases, with 17 bases sitting between them. The CDR3 totals 16 residues. The germline CDR1 and CDR2 sequences are LGHNA and YSLEER. CDR3 DNA sequence: TGCGCCAGCAGCCAAGTTTGGAGTGACAGGCGTTATGGCTACACCTTC. It specifies CASSQVWSDRRYGYTF.

This clone was seen once. This chain uses TRBV21-1 with TRBJ2-4; TRBD1, the table's D call, was not compared with the DNA. TRBV21-1 is a pseudogene. The CDR3 spans 16 residues. The CDR3 sequence is CASSPRGLEAKNIQYF. CDR3 bases: TGTGCCAGCAGCCCAAGGGGGTTGGAGGCCAAAAACATTCAGTACTTC.

The sample holds one count of this clone. The V gene is TRBV5-5, the J gene TRBJ1-1; possible D gene TRBD1, 6 bases. CDR1 is SGHKS, CDR2 YYEKEE, per germline (reference sequence). This CDR3 region has 15 residues. Trimming removed 4 bases from V and 3 bases from J, with 16 bases in between. CDR3 region: CASSPITGRDTEAFF. The CDR3 nucleotides are TGTGCCAGCAGCCCAATCACAGGGCGGGACACTGAAGCTTTCTTT.

This clone was detected once. The chain links TRBV7-2 to TRBJ2-1; 11 bases match TRBD2. This CDR3 is 15 amino acids long. Trimming removed 5 bases from V and 8 bases from J; junction bases left unmatched: 8. Germline loops: CDR1 SGHTA, CDR2 FQGNSA. DNA of the CDR3: TGTGCCAGCAGCAGGACTAGCGGGTTCTCCGATGAGCAGTTCTTC. It translates to CASSRTSGFSDEQFF.

The V gene is TRBV7-8, the J gene TRBJ2-7; tentatively, D is TRBD2 (6 bases). The CDR3 is 13 residues long. From germline, CDR1 is SGHVS and CDR2 FQNEAQ. Deletions cut 7 bases from V and 6 bases from J, with 16 bases between. CDR3 in amino acids: CASIRLGLGEQYF. The CDR3 DNA reads TGTGCCAGCATCAGACTAGGTTTGGGCGAGCAGTACTTC.

The CDR3 coding sequence is TGTGCCAGCAGTTTACAGAGCTCTGGAAACACCATATATTTT. This sequence encodes CASSLQSSGNTIYF. The V and J genes are TRBV11-3 and TRBJ1-3; D ambiguous. This CDR3 is 14 amino acids long. Trimming pared 6 bases from V and 0 bases from J, leaving 9 bases between. CDR1 is SGHNT, CDR2 YENEEA, per germline.